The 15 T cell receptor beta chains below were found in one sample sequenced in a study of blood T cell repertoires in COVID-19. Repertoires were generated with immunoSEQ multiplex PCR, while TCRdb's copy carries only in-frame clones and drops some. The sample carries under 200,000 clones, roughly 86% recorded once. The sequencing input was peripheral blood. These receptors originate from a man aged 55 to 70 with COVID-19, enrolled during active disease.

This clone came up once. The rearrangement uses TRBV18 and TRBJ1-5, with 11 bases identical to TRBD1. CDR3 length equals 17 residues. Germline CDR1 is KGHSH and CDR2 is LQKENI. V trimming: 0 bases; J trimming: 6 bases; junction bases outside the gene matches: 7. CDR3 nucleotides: TGTGCCAGCTCACCACCAGGGACAGGGGGGTTAGGTCAGCCCCAGCATTTT. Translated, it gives CASSPPGTGGLGQPQHF.

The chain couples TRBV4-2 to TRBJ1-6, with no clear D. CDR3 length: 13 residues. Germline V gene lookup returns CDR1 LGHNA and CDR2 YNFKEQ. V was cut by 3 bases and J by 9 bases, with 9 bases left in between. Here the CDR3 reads CASSQTRASPLHF. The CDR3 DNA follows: TGTGCCAGCAGCCAGACTAGGGCTTCACCCCTCCACTTT.

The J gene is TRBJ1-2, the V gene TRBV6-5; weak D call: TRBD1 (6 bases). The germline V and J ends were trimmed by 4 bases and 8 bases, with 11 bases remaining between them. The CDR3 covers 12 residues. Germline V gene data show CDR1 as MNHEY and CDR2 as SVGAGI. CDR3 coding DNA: TGTGCCAGCAGTTTTACAGGGTACGGCTACACCTTC. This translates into CASSFTGYGYTF.

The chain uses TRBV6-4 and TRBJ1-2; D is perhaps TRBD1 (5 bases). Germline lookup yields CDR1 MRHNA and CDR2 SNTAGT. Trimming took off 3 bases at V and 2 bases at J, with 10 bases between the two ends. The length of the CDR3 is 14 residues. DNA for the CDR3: TGTGCCAGCAGTGATGGGGGGAAGAACTATGGCTACACCTTC. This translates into CASSDGGKNYGYTF.

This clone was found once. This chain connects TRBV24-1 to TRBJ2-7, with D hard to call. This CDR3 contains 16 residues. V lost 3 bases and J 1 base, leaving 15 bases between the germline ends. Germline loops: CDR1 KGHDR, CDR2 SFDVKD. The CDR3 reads CATSDLSDPSSYEQYF. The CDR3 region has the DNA TGTGCCACCAGTGATCTTTCAGATCCCTCATCCTACGAGCAGTACTTC.

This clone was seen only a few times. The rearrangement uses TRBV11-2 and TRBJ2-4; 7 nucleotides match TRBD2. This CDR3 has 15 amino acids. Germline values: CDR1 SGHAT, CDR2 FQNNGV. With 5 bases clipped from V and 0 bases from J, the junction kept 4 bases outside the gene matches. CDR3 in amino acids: CASSPLAGAKNIQYF. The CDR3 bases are TGTGCCAGCAGCCCCTTAGCGGGAGCCAAAAACATTCAGTACTTC.

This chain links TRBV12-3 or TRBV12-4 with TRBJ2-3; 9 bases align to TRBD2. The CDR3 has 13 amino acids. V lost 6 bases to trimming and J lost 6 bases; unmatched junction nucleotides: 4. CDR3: CASRLGTSDTQYF. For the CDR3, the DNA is TGTGCCAGCAGGCTCGGGACTAGCGATACGCAGTATTTT.

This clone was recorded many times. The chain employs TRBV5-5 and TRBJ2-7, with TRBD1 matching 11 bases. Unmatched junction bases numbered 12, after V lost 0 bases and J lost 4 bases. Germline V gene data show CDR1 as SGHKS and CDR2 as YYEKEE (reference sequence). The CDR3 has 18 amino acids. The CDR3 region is CASSLGVGTGTGGYEQYF. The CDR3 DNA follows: TGTGCCAGCAGCTTGGGTGTTGGAACCGGGACAGGGGGTTACGAGCAGTACTTC. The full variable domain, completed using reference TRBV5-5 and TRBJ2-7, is DAGVTQSPTHLIKTRGQQVTLRCSPISGHKSVSWYQQVLGQGPQFIFQYYEKEERGRGNFPDRFSARQFPNYSSELNVNALLLGDSALYLCASSLGVGTGTGGYEQYFGPGTRLTVT.

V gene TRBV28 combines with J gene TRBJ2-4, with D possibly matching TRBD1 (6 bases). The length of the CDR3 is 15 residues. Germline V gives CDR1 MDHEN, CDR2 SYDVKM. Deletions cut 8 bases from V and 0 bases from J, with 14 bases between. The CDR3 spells CASSGRGQAKNIQYF. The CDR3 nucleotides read TGTGCCAGCTCTGGTAGGGGACAAGCCAAAAACATTCAGTACTTC.

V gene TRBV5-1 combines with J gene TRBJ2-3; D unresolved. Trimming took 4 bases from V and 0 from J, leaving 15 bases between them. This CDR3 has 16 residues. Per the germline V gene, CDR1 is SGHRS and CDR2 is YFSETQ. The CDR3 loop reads CASSPQLAPSTDTQYF. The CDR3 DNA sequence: TGCGCCAGCAGCCCCCAGTTGGCCCCTAGCACAGATACGCAGTATTTT.

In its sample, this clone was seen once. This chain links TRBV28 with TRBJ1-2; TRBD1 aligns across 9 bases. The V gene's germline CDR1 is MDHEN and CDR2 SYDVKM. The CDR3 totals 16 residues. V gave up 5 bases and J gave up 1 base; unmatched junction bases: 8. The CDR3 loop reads CASSVPGQGVNYGYTF. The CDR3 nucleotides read TGTGCCAGCAGTGTCCCGGGACAGGGAGTTAACTATGGCTACACCTTC.

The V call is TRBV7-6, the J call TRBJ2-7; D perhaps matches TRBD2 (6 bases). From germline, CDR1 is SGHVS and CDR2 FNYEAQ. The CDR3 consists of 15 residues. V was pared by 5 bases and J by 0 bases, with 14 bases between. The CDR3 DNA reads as TGTGCCAGCAGCATTGCTAGCGACAGCTCCTACGAGCAGTACTTC. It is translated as CASSIASDSSYEQYF.

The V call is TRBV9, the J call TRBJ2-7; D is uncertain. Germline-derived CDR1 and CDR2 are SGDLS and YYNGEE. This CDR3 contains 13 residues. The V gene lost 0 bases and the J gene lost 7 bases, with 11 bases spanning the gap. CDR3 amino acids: CASSVDVLSEQYF. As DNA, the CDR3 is TGTGCCAGCAGCGTAGATGTCTTGTCGGAGCAGTACTTC. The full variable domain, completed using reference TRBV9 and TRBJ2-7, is DSGVTQTPKHLITATGQRVTLRCSPRSGDLSVYWYQQSLDQGLQFLIQYYNGEERAKGNILERFSAQQFPDLHSELNLSSLELGDSALYFCASSVDVLSEQYFGPGTRLTVT.

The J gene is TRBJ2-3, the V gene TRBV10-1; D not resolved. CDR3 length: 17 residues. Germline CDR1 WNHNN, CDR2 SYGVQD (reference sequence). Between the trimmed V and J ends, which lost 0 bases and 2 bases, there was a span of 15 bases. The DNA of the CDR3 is TGCGCCAGCAGTGAGTCCCCAGAATCAGGCTTCACAGATACGCAGTATTTT. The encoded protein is CASSESPESGFTDTQYF.

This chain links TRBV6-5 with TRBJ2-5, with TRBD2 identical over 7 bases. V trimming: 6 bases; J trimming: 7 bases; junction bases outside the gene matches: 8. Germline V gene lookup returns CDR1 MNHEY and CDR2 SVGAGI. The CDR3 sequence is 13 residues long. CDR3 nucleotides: TGTGCCAGCAGCTATGTTCCGGGAGGGACCCAGTACTTC. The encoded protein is CASSYVPGGTQYF.